These T cell receptor beta chains were read from a single sample in a study of blood T cell repertoires in COVID-19. The assay was immunoSEQ multiplex PCR, and TCRdb's table has in-frame clones only and misses some. Of about 480,000 clones in the sample, around 89% were seen once. The sample was peripheral blood. The receptors were gathered from a woman in her 30s with acute or convalescent COVID-19. CDR3s include the opening cysteine and the closing phenylalanine or tryptophan. D genes are given only for firm matches. A row's size may be missing; if present it is once, few, many or a size class.

>NA|TRBJ2-6|13|few|TRBV7-2
TGTGCCAGCAGCTTAGGTGTCTACAACGTCCTGACTTTC
CASSLGVYNVLTF
>TRBD1|TRBJ1-5|15|NA|TRBV2
TGTGCCAGCAACCTCGGGACAGCAAGCAATCAGCCCCAGCATTTT
CASNLGTASNQPQHF
>NA|TRBJ1-5|15|NA|TRBV5-1
TGCGCCAGCAGCTTGGGTGACAGGTCCAATCAGCCCCAGCATTTT
CASSLGDRSNQPQHF
>NA|TRBJ2-1|13|NA|TRBV12-3/TRBV12-4
TGTGCCACGCGGGGACCCTCCGGGGGTGAGCAGTTCTTC
CATRGPSGGEQFF
>NA|TRBJ2-2|14|NA|TRBV28
TGTGCCAGCAGGTCTCAGGGGTATGCCGGGGAGCTGTTTTTT
CASRSQGYAGELFF
>NA|TRBJ1-6|12|few|TRBV5-5
TGTGCCAGCAGCTTGGTCGGTTCACCCCTCCACTTT
CASSLVGSPLHF
>NA|TRBJ1-1|13|NA|TRBV7-3
TGTGCCAGCAGCTTAATCGCGGACACTGAAGCTTTCTTT
CASSLIADTEAFF
>TRBD2|TRBJ2-3|15|NA|TRBV6-5
TGTGCCAGCAGTTGGGTAGCGGGGGACACAGATACGCAGTATTTT
CASSWVAGDTDTQYF
>NA|TRBJ1-1|13|NA|TRBV29-1
TGCAGCGTAGATTATTCCGCGGACACTGAAGCTTTCTTT
CSVDYSADTEAFF
>TRBD1|TRBJ2-1|13|NA|TRBV4-2
TGTGCCAGCACCGCCAACAGGGGTGATGAGCAGTTCTTC
CASTANRGDEQFF
>TRBD1|TRBJ2-3|15|NA|TRBV6-4
TGTGCCAGCAGTGACGGGACAGGGGGCGCAGATACGCAGTATTTT
CASSDGTGGADTQYF
>NA|TRBJ1-6|15|NA|TRBV6-5
TGTGCCAGCAGTTACCGGCGACAGAATAATTCACCCCTCCACTTT
CASSYRRQNNSPLHF
>NA|TRBJ1-5|13|NA|TRBV7-2
TGTGCCAGCAGCCAGACAGGCTCTCAGCCCCAGCATTTT
CASSQTGSQPQHF
>TRBD1|TRBJ1-1|13|NA|TRBV10-3
TGTGCCATCAGTTCGGACAGGGGGGCTGAAGCTTTCTTT
CAISSDRGAEAFF
>TRBD2|TRBJ2-5|18|NA|TRBV7-3
TGTGCCAGCAGCTTAACTTTACTAGCGGGGGGGAGACAAGAGACCCAGTACTTC
CASSLTLLAGGRQETQYF
>NA|TRBJ2-7|13|NA|TRBV7-8
TGTGCCAGCAGCTTAGATAGCACCTACGAGCAGTACTTC
CASSLDSTYEQYF
>NA|TRBJ2-7|14|NA|TRBV5-1
TGCGCCAGCAGCTTGAGCGGCAGGGGCTACGAGCAGTACTTC
CASSLSGRGYEQYF
>TRBD2|TRBJ2-1|15|NA|TRBV4-2
TGTGCCAGCAGCCAGAGACTAGCGGGTAACAATGAGCAGTTCTTC
CASSQRLAGNNEQFF
>NA|TRBJ1-2|15|NA|TRBV6-5
TGTGCCAGCATCCGTTCGGGACAAGGAGCTGGGGGCTACACCTTC
CASIRSGQGAGGYTF
>NA|TRBJ2-5|16|NA|TRBV3-1/TRBV3-2
TGTGCCAGCAGCCAAGATTTGGCTAGCCTAGGAGAGACCCAGTACTTC
CASSQDLASLGETQYF
>NA|TRBJ1-1|13|NA|TRBV28
TGTGCCAGCAGTGGGCAGGGGTGGACTGAAGCTTTCTTT
CASSGQGWTEAFF
>NA|TRBJ2-7|14|NA|TRBV15
TGTGCCACCAGCAGAGACAGGGATTCCTACGAGCAGTACTTC
CATSRDRDSYEQYF
>TRBD1|TRBJ2-7|19|NA|TRBV7-3
TGTGCCAGCAGCTCCTCGCCCCCGAGACAGGGGTCCCTCTCCTACGAGCAGTACTTC
CASSSSPPRQGSLSYEQYF
>NA|TRBJ2-5|13|NA|TRBV9
TGTGCCAGCAGCGCGGGGGTTGGGGAGACCCAGTACTTC
CASSAGVGETQYF
>NA|TRBJ2-7|16|NA|TRBV7-6
TGTGCCAGCAGCAAAATAGCCCCCGGGACACCCTACGAGCAGTACTTC
CASSKIAPGTPYEQYF
>TRBD1|TRBJ1-1|14|NA|TRBV27
TGTGCCAGCACCTCGACAGGGGGGAACACTAAAGCTTTCTTT
CASTSTGGNTKAFF
>TRBD1|TRBJ2-7|13|NA|TRBV6-6
TGTGCCGGGGGGACAGGGAGCTTTGGGCGGCAGTACTTC
CAGGTGSFGRQYF
>TRBD1|TRBJ1-2|15|NA|TRBV5-1
TGCGCCAGCAGCCCTGATACCGGGACAGGGAGGGGCTACACCTTC
CASSPDTGTGRGYTF
>NA|TRBJ1-4|16|NA|TRBV4-1
TGCGCCAGCAGCCAATCCTCAGGGTCAAGATTTGAAAAACTGTTTTTT
CASSQSSGSRFEKLFF
>NA|TRBJ2-5|12|NA|TRBV28
TGTGCCAGCAGTTGGGCACAAGAGACCCAGTACTTC
CASSWAQETQYF
>NA|TRBJ1-1|12|NA|TRBV29-1
TGCAGCGTGTTAGCCCCCCCTAATGAAGCTTTCTTT
CSVLAPPNEAFF
>TRBD1|TRBJ2-7|13|NA|TRBV7-3
TGTGCCAATCCGACAGGGCCAGGGGACGAGCAGTACTTC
CANPTGPGDEQYF
>NA|TRBJ2-5|12|NA|TRBV2
TGTGCCAGCAGTGAAGTCCGGGGGACCCAGTACTTC
CASSEVRGTQYF
>TRBD1|TRBJ1-2|15|NA|TRBV18
TGTGCCAGCTCACCCGGGACAGCTACTAACTATGGCTACACCTTC
CASSPGTATNYGYTF
>NA|TRBJ2-3|12|NA|TRBV29-1
TGCAGCGTTACTACAGGGACAGATACGCAGTATTTT
CSVTTGTDTQYF
>NA|TRBJ1-5|14|NA|TRBV19
TGTGCCAGTAGTTTGGACAGCCCCAATCAGCCCCAGCATTTT
CASSLDSPNQPQHF
>NA|TRBJ2-1|17|NA|TRBV11-2
TGTGCCAGCAGCCCCAAGCGGGCGGGCTTCGGTGTTCATGAGCAGTTCTTC
CASSPKRAGFGVHEQFF
>NA|TRBJ1-1|16|NA|TRBV7-2
TGTGCCAGCAGCTTCACAACAGGCTTAAAGAACACTGAAGCTTTCTTT
CASSFTTGLKNTEAFF
>TRBD2|TRBJ2-1|16|NA|TRBV5-4
TGTGCCAGCAGCTTGGCCGGCGGGGGGGCCTCGGATGAGCAGTTCTTC
CASSLAGGGASDEQFF
>NA|TRBJ2-6|19|NA|TRBV7-6
TGTGCCAGCAGCTTTCCCCGGGCAGGGGACCTCTCTGGGGCCAACGTCCTGACTTTC
CASSFPRAGDLSGANVLTF
>NA|TRBJ1-2|13|NA|TRBV28
TGTGCCAGCAGTTTAGGGCCTAACTATGGCTACACCTTC
CASSLGPNYGYTF
>NA|TRBJ1-1|12|NA|TRBV19
TGTGCCAGTAGAGTGGGGGGGACTGAAGCTTTCTTT
CASRVGGTEAFF